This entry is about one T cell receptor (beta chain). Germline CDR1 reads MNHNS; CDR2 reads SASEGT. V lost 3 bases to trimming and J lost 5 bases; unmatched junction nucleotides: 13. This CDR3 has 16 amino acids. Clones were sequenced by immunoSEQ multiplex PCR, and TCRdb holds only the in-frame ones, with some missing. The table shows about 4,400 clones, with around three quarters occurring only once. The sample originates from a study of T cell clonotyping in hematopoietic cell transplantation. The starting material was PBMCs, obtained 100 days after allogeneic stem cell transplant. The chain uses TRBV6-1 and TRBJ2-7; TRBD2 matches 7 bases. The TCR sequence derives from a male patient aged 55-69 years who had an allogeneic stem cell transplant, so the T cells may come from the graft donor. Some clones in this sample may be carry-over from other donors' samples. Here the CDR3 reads CASSDPWGTNNDEQYF. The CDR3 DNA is TGTGCCAGCAGTGACCCTTGGGGGACTAACAACGACGAGCAGTACTTC.